The 13 T cell receptor beta chains presented below share a single source sample, sequenced in a study of PD-L1 blockade in urothelial cancer. Time point of the sample: pretreatment peripheral blood. The data were produced by immunoSEQ multiplex PCR, yet TCRdb's version contains in-frame clones alone and is incomplete. The repertoire includes about 81,000 clones, approximately 80% of them detected once, and about 7.4% sits in the top ten. The specimen comprised PBMCs, sampled around atezolizumab (anti-PD-L1) treatment. The receptor set was obtained from a man aged 40-55 years with urothelial cancer.

This clone was observed a few times. The gene calls are TRBV6-1 and TRBJ2-2, with 7 bases matching TRBD1. V lost 4 bases to trimming and J lost 7 bases; unmatched junction nucleotides: 3. The CDR3 is made up of 13 amino acids. Germline V lookup: CDR1 MNHNS, CDR2 SASEGT. The DNA of the CDR3 is TGTGCCAGCAGTGGACACAGGGGCGGGGAGCTGTTTTTT. Residues: CASSGHRGGELFF.

The rearrangement joins TRBV5-1 to TRBJ2-3, with 8 bases matching TRBD1. Germline V gene data show CDR1 as SGHRS and CDR2 as YFSETQ. J lost 2 bases, V lost 4 bases, and 12 bases had no gene match. CDR3 size: 17 residues. CDR3 amino acids: CASSREPGTGPTDTQYF. The CDR3 region has the DNA TGCGCCAGCAGCAGGGAACCCGGGACAGGTCCCACAGATACGCAGTATTTT.

The CDR3 sequence: CASSLAESTRQYF. The CDR3 bases are TGTGCCAGCAGCTTGGCCGAGTCAACCCGCCAGTACTTC. The J gene is TRBJ2-5, the V gene TRBV5-6; D is uncertain. This CDR3 spans 13 amino acids. V was cut by 0 bases and J by 10 bases, with 13 bases left in between. Per the germline V gene, CDR1 is SGHDT and CDR2 is YYEEEE.

This clone turned up a few times. The rearrangement joins TRBV19 to TRBJ1-2; D is perhaps TRBD1 (6 bases). V was clipped by 8 bases and J by 6 bases, with 13 bases between them. Germline CDR1 LNHDA, CDR2 SQIVND (reference sequence). The CDR3 is 12 amino acids. The CDR3 bases are TGTGCCAGTGTGGACAGCTATGATGGCTACACCTTC. Amino acid sequence: CASVDSYDGYTF. The full variable domain, completed using reference TRBV19 and TRBJ1-2, is DGGITQSPKYLFRKEGQNVTLSCEQNLNHDAMYWYRQDPGQGLRLIYYSQIVNDFQKGDIAEGYSVSREKKESFPLTVTSAQKNPTAFYLCASVDSYDGYTFGSGTRLTVV.

The sample holds a few counts of this clone. The CDR3 DNA follows: TGTGCCAGCAGCGTAGGACTCCATGGTAACATTCAGTACTTC. Translating gives CASSVGLHGNIQYF. The V call is TRBV9, the J call TRBJ2-4; no reliable D call. V was pared by 0 bases and J by 7 bases, with 11 bases between. The CDR3 covers 14 residues. The germline V gene encodes CDR1 SGDLS and CDR2 YYNGEE.

The rearrangement uses TRBV20-1 and TRBJ2-7, with TRBD2 as a possible D gene (5 bases). The CDR3 is made up of 11 amino acids. The V gene's germline CDR1 is DFQATT and CDR2 SNEGSKA (reference sequence). V lost 2 bases and J lost 6, with 8 bases in between. CDR3 protein: CSARMRAEQYF. CDR3 DNA: TGCAGTGCTAGAATGAGGGCCGAGCAGTACTTC.

The chain is built from TRBV6-1 and TRBJ2-1; TRBD2 matches at 7 bases. CDR1 and CDR2 (germline): MNHNS, SASEGT. The CDR3 covers 15 residues. Trimming took 10 bases from V and 4 from J; bases not matched to a gene: 13. DNA of the CDR3: TGTGCCACCCGAACCCAGGCTAGCGGTTACAATGAGCAGTTCTTC. Encoded protein: CATRTQASGYNEQFF.

The sample holds a few counts of this clone. The chain combines TRBV9 with TRBJ2-7; D is perhaps TRBD2 (5 bases). Germline V gives CDR1 SGDLS, CDR2 YYNGEE. This CDR3 has 13 amino acids. The V end lost 4 bases, the J end lost 6 bases, and 14 bases lay between the germline ends. CDR3 DNA: TGTGCCAGCAGCCCTCGGACTGTAAGCGAGCAGTACTTC. It specifies CASSPRTVSEQYF.

This chain connects TRBV6-5 to TRBJ1-5; no clear D. Trimming cost V 5 bases and J 7 bases, with 12 bases left between them. Looked up from germline, CDR1 is MNHEY and CDR2 is SVGAGI. This CDR3 comprises 13 residues. The CDR3 DNA follows: TGTGCCAGCAGTCCAGGACTTCTCCAGCCCCAGCATTTT. It codes for CASSPGLLQPQHF.

The gene calls are TRBV4-3 and TRBJ2-3; D is unclear. V was shortened by 0 bases and J by 2 bases, with 6 bases between the two germline ends. CDR3 size: 14 residues. Germline CDR1 is LGHNA and CDR2 is YSLEER. The chain's CDR3 is CASSQETSTDTQYF. The CDR3 DNA is TGCGCCAGCAGCCAAGAGACTTCCACAGATACGCAGTATTTT.

This clone came up once. V gene TRBV28 combines with J gene TRBJ2-5; 9 positions agree with TRBD1. From germline, CDR1 is MDHEN and CDR2 SYDVKM. Germline trimming cut 5 bases from V and 5 bases from J; bases unmatched to any gene: 9. This CDR3 is built from 15 residues. This chain's CDR3 is CASSTGQGRWETQYF. The CDR3 DNA is TGTGCCAGCAGTACCGGACAGGGGAGGTGGGAGACCCAGTACTTC.

Only one count was recorded for this clone. The chain combines TRBV28 with TRBJ2-7, with 7 bases matching TRBD2. The CDR3 covers 12 residues. Germline-derived CDR1 and CDR2 are MDHEN and SYDVKM. V shed 5 bases and J 8 bases; nucleotides not matched to a gene: 6. This chain's CDR3 is CASSLGLVKQYF. For the CDR3, the DNA is TGTGCCAGCAGTCTCGGACTAGTCAAGCAGTACTTC.

J is TRBJ1-3 and V is TRBV28; 9 bases are shared with TRBD1. V lost 7 bases and J lost 2; bases outside the gene matches: 12. The CDR3 length is 17 residues. From germline, CDR1 is MDHEN and CDR2 SYDVKM. As DNA, the CDR3 is TGTGCCAGCAAGGGGAGTCCCGGGACAGGGACTGGAAACACCATATATTTT. It is translated as CASKGSPGTGTGNTIYF.